One and the same sample provided the 16 T cell receptor beta chains below, sequenced in a study of cytomegalovirus exposure and HLA in healthy donors. The PCR made use of 60 Vbeta and 13 Jbeta primers. Using immunoSEQ multiplex PCR, the repertoire was profiled, and TCRdb retains in-frame clones only, with some absent. This sample carries some 200,000 clones, 75% to 85% of them seen once, and the ten largest clones take approximately 0.39%. Input material: PBMCs. The receptors originated from a male donor in good health and CMV-seropositive.

The chain is built from TRBV7-2 and TRBJ1-4, with D perhaps matching TRBD1 (5 bases). The V gene lost 5 bases and the J gene lost 3 bases, with 19 bases spanning the gap. The CDR3 runs 17 residues. The germline CDR1 and CDR2 sequences are SGHTA and FQGNSA. CDR3 amino acids: CASSPGGGGWANEKLFF. As DNA, the CDR3 is TGTGCCAGCAGCCCCGGGGGTGGGGGTTGGGCTAATGAAAAACTGTTTTTT.

This clone was seen more than once but under ten times. This sequence joins TRBV5-4 and TRBJ1-1; the match to TRBD1 covers 8 bases. V lost 3 bases, J lost 0 bases, and 10 bases stayed unmatched. The CDR3 consists of 17 residues. In germline, CDR1 is SGHNT, CDR2 YYREEE (reference sequence). CDR3 amino acids: CASSSPRDRSMNTEAFF. CDR3 coding DNA: TGTGCCAGCAGCTCCCCCCGGGACAGGAGCATGAACACTGAAGCTTTCTTT. Combining the CDR3 with reference TRBV5-4 and TRBJ1-1 gives the whole variable domain ETGVTQSPTHLIKTRGQQVTLRCSSQSGHNTVSWYQQALGQGPQFIFQYYREEENGRGNFPPRFSGLQFPNYSSELNVNALELDDSALYLCASSSPRDRSMNTEAFFGQGTRLTVV.

The chain recombines TRBV7-2 with TRBJ1-1, with D possibly being TRBD1 (6 bases). Trimming removed 3 bases from V and 3 bases from J, with 11 bases in between. Germline V gene data show CDR1 as SGHTA and CDR2 as FQGNSA. The CDR3 covers 14 residues. The DNA for the CDR3 is TGTGCCAGCAGCTTGGCAGGGGAGTACACTGAAGCTTTCTTT. Translating gives CASSLAGEYTEAFF.

The J gene is TRBJ2-5, the V gene TRBV7-7, with TRBD1 as a possible D gene (7 bases). With 5 bases removed from V and 4 bases from J, the gap between germline ends came to 17 bases. CDR1 is SSHAT, CDR2 FNYEAQ, per germline (reference sequence). The CDR3 covers 15 residues. The CDR3 here is CASSNLRGVGETQYF. CDR3 DNA: TGTGCCAGCAGCAACCTCAGGGGGGTCGGAGAGACCCAGTACTTC.

The gene calls are TRBV6-5 and TRBJ2-5; the D is unclear. CDR3 length equals 14 residues. Deletions cut 5 bases from V and 7 bases from J, with 17 bases between. Germline V gene sequence: CDR1 MNHEY, CDR2 SVGAGI. CDR3 protein: CASSTEGGSGTQYF. In DNA form, the CDR3 reads TGTGCCAGCAGTACCGAAGGCGGCTCCGGGACCCAGTACTTC.

The CDR3 sequence is CASSPAGGSYNEQFF. CDR3 nucleotides: TGTGCCAGCAGCCCGGCGGGGGGCTCCTACAATGAGCAGTTCTTC. The chain is built from TRBV11-3 and TRBJ2-1; 8 positions agree with TRBD2. CDR1 is SGHNT, CDR2 YENEEA, per germline. This CDR3 has 15 residues. V shed 5 bases, J shed 0 bases, and the junction held 3 bases outside the gene matches. Variable domain in full (rest from reference TRBV11-3 and TRBJ2-1): EAGVVQSPRYKIIEKKQPVAFWCNPISGHNTLYWYLQNLGQGPELLIRYENEEAVDDSQLPKDRFSAERLKGVDSTLKIQPAELGDSAVYLCASSPAGGSYNEQFFGPGTRLTVL.

The genes are TRBV25-1 and TRBJ2-3, with TRBD1 as a possible D gene (6 bases). CDR1 and CDR2 (germline): MGHDK, SYGVNS. Trimming took 7 bases from V and 3 from J, leaving 14 bases between them. CDR3 size: 14 residues. For the CDR3, the DNA is TGTGCCAGCATAACAGGGAAAGTTACAGATACGCAGTATTTT. It yields the protein CASITGKVTDTQYF.

The chain recombines TRBV15 with TRBJ2-7, with D unresolved. V dropped 3 bases and J dropped 0 bases, with 9 bases sitting between them. The germline V gene encodes CDR1 LNHNV and CDR2 YYDKDF (reference sequence). The CDR3 has 14 residues. The CDR3 region has the DNA TGTGCCACCAGCAGCAGGTTGCTCTCCTACGAGCAGTACTTC. Its translation is CATSSRLLSYEQYF.

This rearrangement joins TRBV5-1 to TRBJ1-1; TRBD1 aligns across 7 bases. The length of the CDR3 is 15 residues. Germline-derived CDR1 and CDR2 are SGHRS and YFSETQ. Trimming took 4 bases from V and 0 from J; bases not matched to a gene: 6. DNA for the CDR3: TGCGCCAGCAGCACCCGGGGACAGTTGAACACTGAAGCTTTCTTT. Translated, it gives CASSTRGQLNTEAFF.

V and J are TRBV7-3 and TRBJ2-3; 14 positions match TRBD2. Germline loops: CDR1 SGHTA, CDR2 FQGTGA. This CDR3 spans 16 amino acids. V lost 5 bases to trimming and J lost 5 bases; unmatched junction nucleotides: 6. The CDR3 loop reads CASSPGLAGAEDTQYF. The CDR3 bases are TGTGCCAGCAGCCCGGGACTAGCGGGAGCCGAAGATACGCAGTATTTT. Together with reference TRBV7-3 and TRBJ2-3, the CDR3 gives the full variable domain: GAGVSQTPSNKVTEKGKYVELRCDPISGHTALYWYRQSLGQGPEFLIYFQGTGAADDSGLPNDRFFAVRPEGSVSTLKIQRTERGDSAVYLCASSPGLAGAEDTQYFGPGTRLTVL.

In DNA, the CDR3 is TGTGCCAGCAGCCAACGGGACTATGAATACGAGCAGTACTTC. Translated: CASSQRDYEYEQYF. The V call is TRBV13, the J call TRBJ2-7; 7 bases fit TRBD2. The CDR3 extends over 14 amino acids. Germline CDR1 is PRHDT and CDR2 is FYEKMQ (reference sequence). Trimming cost V 5 bases and J 4 bases; bases outside gene matches: 8.

The chain carries TRBV19 and TRBJ2-7; 11 nucleotides agree with TRBD2. J gave up 6 bases and V 5 bases, and 27 bases lay outside the gene matches. Germline CDR1 and CDR2: LNHDA and SQIVND (reference sequence). The CDR3 has 21 residues. CDR3 sequence reads: CASSSISTPRILSGRAGEQYF. The CDR3 coding sequence is TGTGCCAGTAGTTCGATATCGACCCCACGTATCCTTAGCGGGAGGGCCGGCGAGCAGTACTTC.

J is TRBJ1-5 and V is TRBV5-1; no reliable D call. The germline V gene encodes CDR1 SGHRS and CDR2 YFSETQ. V was cut by 5 bases and J by 4 bases, with 16 bases left in between. The CDR3 runs to 15 residues. The CDR3 loop reads CASRESANLNQPQHF. The DNA of the CDR3 is TGCGCCAGCAGAGAGAGCGCGAACCTGAATCAGCCCCAGCATTTT.

The J gene is TRBJ2-1, the V gene TRBV5-5; D might be TRBD1 (6 bases). This CDR3 is 13 amino acids long. Between the trimmed V and J ends, which lost 6 bases and 7 bases, there was a span of 14 bases. CDR1 SGHKS and CDR2 YYEKEE come from the germline V gene (reference sequence). The CDR3 DNA sequence: TGTGCCAGCACCACCGTAGGGGGTAATGAGCAGTTCTTC. This translates into CASTTVGGNEQFF. The full variable domain, completed using reference TRBV5-5 and TRBJ2-1, is DAGVTQSPTHLIKTRGQQVTLRCSPISGHKSVSWYQQVLGQGPQFIFQYYEKEERGRGNFPDRFSARQFPNYSSELNVNALLLGDSALYLCASTTVGGNEQFFGPGTRLTVL.

The CDR3 DNA is TGCAGCGTTGGAGAAGACAGGGAAGCTTTCTTT. It yields the protein CSVGEDREAFF. V gene TRBV29-1 combines with J gene TRBJ1-1; maybe TRBD1 (6 bases). Germline lookup yields CDR1 SQVTM and CDR2 ANQGSEA. The V gene lost 4 bases and the J gene lost 8 bases, with 11 bases spanning the gap. CDR3 size: 11 residues.

The gene calls are TRBV4-3 and TRBJ2-1; D remains ambiguous. Deletions cut 0 bases from V and 4 bases from J, with 13 bases between. This CDR3 has 16 residues. The germline V gene encodes CDR1 LGHNA and CDR2 YSLEER. The CDR3 sequence: CASSQDGLELYNEQFF. In nucleotides, the CDR3 is TGCGCCAGCAGCCAAGATGGGTTGGAGTTATACAATGAGCAGTTCTTC.